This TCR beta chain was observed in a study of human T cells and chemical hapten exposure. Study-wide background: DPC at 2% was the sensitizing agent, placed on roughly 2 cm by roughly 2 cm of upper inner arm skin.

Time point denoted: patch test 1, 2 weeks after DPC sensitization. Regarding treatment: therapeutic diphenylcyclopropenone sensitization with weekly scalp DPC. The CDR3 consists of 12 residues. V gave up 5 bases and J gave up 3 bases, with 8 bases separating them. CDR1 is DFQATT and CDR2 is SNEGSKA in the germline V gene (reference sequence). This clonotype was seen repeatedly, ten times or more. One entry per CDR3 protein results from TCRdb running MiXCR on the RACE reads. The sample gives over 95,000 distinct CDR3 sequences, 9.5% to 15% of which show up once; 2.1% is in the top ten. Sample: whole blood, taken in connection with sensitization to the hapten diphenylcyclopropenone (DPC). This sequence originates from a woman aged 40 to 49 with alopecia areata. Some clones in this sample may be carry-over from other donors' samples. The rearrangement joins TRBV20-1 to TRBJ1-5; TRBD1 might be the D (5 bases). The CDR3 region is CSAPGDNQPQHF. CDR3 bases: TGCAGTGCTCCGGGGGACAATCAGCCCCAGCATTTT.